The rows below give T cell receptor beta chains drawn from one sample of a study of T cell changes during pregnancy in multiple sclerosis. Here immunoSEQ multiplex PCR was the method, and the copy in TCRdb shows in-frame clones only, minus some. Found here are 75,000 to 95,000 clones, more than 85% of them singletons; the top ten hold around 0.93%. The sequences come from peripheral blood, collected before pregnancy. These receptors were collected from a female donor with multiple sclerosis, enrolled in a pregnancy study. Both conserved end residues are part of each CDR3. A D gene is named only where the DNA matches it firmly. For some rows the clone size is stated as once, few or many, or as a class when expanded; others skip it.

TRBJ1-1 | TRBD1 | few | TRBV30 | TGTGCCTGGGGGACAGGGCGGGACACTGAAGCTTTCTTT | CAWGTGRDTEAFF
TRBJ1-2 | TRBD1 | - | TRBV2 | TGTGCCAGCAGTGAGAGGCGGGACAGCTATGGCTACACCTTC | CASSERRDSYGYTF
TRBJ2-3 | TRBD1 | - | TRBV10-3 | TGTGCCATCAGCCTAGGGACAGCAGATACGCAGTATTTT | CAISLGTADTQYF
TRBJ2-4 | - | - | TRBV7-8 | TGTGCCAGCAGCAATCGGCTACTAGCCACCACCAAAAACATTCAGTACTTC | CASSNRLLATTKNIQYF
TRBJ1-4 | - | - | TRBV21-1 | TGTGCCAGCAGCCCGTGGGACAGTCTTAATGAAAAACTGTTTTTT | CASSPWDSLNEKLFF
TRBJ1-2 | - | - | TRBV5-1 | TGCGCCAGCAGCTTGAATCCAGGACAGAACTATGGCTACACCTTC | CASSLNPGQNYGYTF
TRBJ1-1 | - | - | TRBV16 | TGTGCCAGCAGCCAATGGACAGCACGAAACACTGAAGCTTTCTTT | CASSQWTARNTEAFF
TRBJ1-4 | - | - | TRBV5-6 | TGTGCCAGCAGCTTGGGCAGGGTTAATGAAAAACTGTTTTTT | CASSLGRVNEKLFF
TRBJ2-7 | - | - | TRBV6-1 | TGTGCCAGCACCGAAAGGGGGGGAACCTACGAGCAGTACTTC | CASTERGGTYEQYF
TRBJ2-1 | TRBD2 | - | TRBV7-6 | TGTGCCAGCAGCTTAACGGCGGGGGGGAGGAATGAGCAGTTCTTC | CASSLTAGGRNEQFF